This is a list of T cell receptor beta chains from one sample in a study of Graves' ophthalmopathy and Graves' hyperthyroidism. Each CDR3 protein gets one entry after TCRdb re-called the multiplex PCR reads with MiXCR. The sample lists 300,000 or so distinct CDR3 sequences; 15% to 20% were seen once. The sequencing input was peripheral blood. Every receptor here comes from an adult man with Graves' ophthalmopathy. The CDR3 runs from the conserved cysteine through the conserved F or W. Each record gives: J gene, V gene, CDR3 protein.

>TRBJ1-5|TRBV18
CASSRATADSNQPQHF
>TRBJ2-7|TRBV7-9
CASSESAYEQYF
>TRBJ1-1|TRBV11-2
CASSRRARNLNTEAFF
>TRBJ2-5|TRBV18
CASSQTSAQETQYF
>TRBJ2-2|TRBV10-1
CASSEAGVDTGELFF
>TRBJ1-1|TRBV6-1
CASHKAGVPEAFF
>TRBJ2-5|TRBV10-3
CAISWDRGRGETQYF
>TRBJ2-2|TRBV9
CASSGSGVNTGELFF
>TRBJ2-7|TRBV27
CASSSLSGGRAHEQYF
>TRBJ2-5|TRBV20-1
CSAPDGKETQYF
>TRBJ1-2|TRBV29-1
CSVVGGGYGYTF
>TRBJ2-5|TRBV12-3/TRBV12-4
CASSFEQGIKTQYF
>TRBJ1-5|TRBV2
CASRGFRGESNQPQHF
>TRBJ2-6|TRBV4-1
CASSQGPGQRDSGANVLTF
>TRBJ1-6|TRBV20-1
CSVNSPLHF
>TRBJ1-1|TRBV12-3/TRBV12-4
CASTTALNTEAFF
>TRBJ2-7|TRBV12-3/TRBV12-4
CASRIDYEQYF
>TRBJ2-7|TRBV24-1
CATSDPGQGWDEQYF
>TRBJ2-7|TRBV12-3/TRBV12-4
CASSFLDTSYEQYF
>TRBJ1-5|TRBV6-1
CASTYTGRESQHF
>TRBJ1-6|TRBV5-1
CASSGGQGRSPLHF
>TRBJ1-6|TRBV7-2
CASSLARISYNSPLHF
>TRBJ1-3|TRBV5-1
CASSRQGDGSSGNTIYF
>TRBJ1-1|TRBV27
CASRPFPDRANTEAFF
>TRBJ1-2|TRBV7-6
CASSLAASPTGGYTF
>TRBJ2-7|TRBV6-2/TRBV6-3
CASNILMGASYEQYF
>TRBJ2-2|TRBV4-2
CASSQVENTGELFF
>TRBJ2-7|TRBV20-1
CSASSGGGSYEQYF